The clone carrying this TCR beta chain was counted many times. Antigen unknown. CDR3 length: 15 residues. From germline, CDR1 is MNHEY and CDR2 SMNVEV (reference sequence). Between the trimmed V and J ends, which lost 2 bases and 2 bases, there was a span of 12 bases. The data were taken from a study of blood T cells in healthy people across ages. Study results and caveats: Strongly correlated with naive T cell percentage was TCR beta diversity.

With a J-beta primer mix and a sample-barcoded 5' primer, a second PCR ran 7 to 11 cycles. MiXCR was run by TCRdb on the 5' RACE reads, yielding one entry per CDR3 protein. The sample has approximately 760,000 distinct CDR3 sequences; 25% are singletons. These same data were also listed under a study on T cells of mothers and their children.

The sample comprised blood. The gene calls are TRBV27 and TRBJ2-5, with TRBD2 as a possible D gene (6 bases). This receptor was taken from a boy aged 10-17 years in good health. CDR3 nucleotides: TGTGCCAGCAGTTTAGGCGGGGCTCGTCAAGAGACCCAGTACTTC. This translates into CASSLGGARQETQYF.